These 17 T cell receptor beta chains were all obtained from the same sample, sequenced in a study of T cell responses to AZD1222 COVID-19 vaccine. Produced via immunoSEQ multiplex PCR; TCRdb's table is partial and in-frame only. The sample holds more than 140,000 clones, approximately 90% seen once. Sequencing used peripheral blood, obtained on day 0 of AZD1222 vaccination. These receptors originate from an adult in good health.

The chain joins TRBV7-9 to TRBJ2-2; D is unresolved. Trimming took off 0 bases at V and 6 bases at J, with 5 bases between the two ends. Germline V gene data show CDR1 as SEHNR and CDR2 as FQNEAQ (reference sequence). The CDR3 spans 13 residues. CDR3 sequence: CASSLAGSGELFF. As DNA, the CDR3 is TGTGCCAGCAGCTTAGCGGGATCCGGGGAGCTGTTTTTT. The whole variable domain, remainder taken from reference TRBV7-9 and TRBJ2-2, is DTGVSQNPRHKITKRGQNVTFRCDPISEHNRLYWYRQTLGQGPEFLTYFQNEAQLEKSRLLSDRFSAERPKGSFSTLEIQRTEQGDSAMYLCASSLAGSGELFFGEGSRLTVL.

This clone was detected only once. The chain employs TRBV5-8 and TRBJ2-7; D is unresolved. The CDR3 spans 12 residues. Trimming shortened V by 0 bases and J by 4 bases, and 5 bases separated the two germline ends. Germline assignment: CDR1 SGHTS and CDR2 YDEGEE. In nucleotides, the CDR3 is TGTGCCAGCAGCTTGGAAGGATACGAGCAGTACTTC. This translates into CASSLEGYEQYF.

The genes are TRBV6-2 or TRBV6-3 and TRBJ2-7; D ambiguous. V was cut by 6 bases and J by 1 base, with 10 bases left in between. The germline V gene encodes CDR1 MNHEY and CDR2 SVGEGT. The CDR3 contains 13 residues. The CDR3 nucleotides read TGTGCCAGCAGCCCAGGACGGTCCTACGAGCAGTACTTC. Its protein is CASSPGRSYEQYF.

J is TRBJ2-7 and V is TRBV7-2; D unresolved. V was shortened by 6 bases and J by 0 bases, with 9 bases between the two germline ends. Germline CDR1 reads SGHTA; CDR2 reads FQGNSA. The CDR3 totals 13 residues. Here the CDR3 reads CASSRDNSYEQYF. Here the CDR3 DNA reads TGTGCCAGCAGTAGAGACAACTCCTACGAGCAGTACTTC.

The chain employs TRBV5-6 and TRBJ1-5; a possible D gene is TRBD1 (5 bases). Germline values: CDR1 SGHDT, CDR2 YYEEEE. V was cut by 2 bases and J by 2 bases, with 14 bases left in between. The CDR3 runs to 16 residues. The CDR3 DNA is TGTGCCAGCAGCTTTTCCCTGGGGCCCGGCAATCAGCCCCAGCATTTT. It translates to CASSFSLGPGNQPQHF.

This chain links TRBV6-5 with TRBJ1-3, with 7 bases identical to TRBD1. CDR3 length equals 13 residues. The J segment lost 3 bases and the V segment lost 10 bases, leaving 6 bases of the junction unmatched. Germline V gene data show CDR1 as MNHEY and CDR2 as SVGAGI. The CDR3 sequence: CATRDRYGNTIYF. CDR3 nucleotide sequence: TGTGCCACCCGGGACAGATATGGAAACACCATATATTTT.

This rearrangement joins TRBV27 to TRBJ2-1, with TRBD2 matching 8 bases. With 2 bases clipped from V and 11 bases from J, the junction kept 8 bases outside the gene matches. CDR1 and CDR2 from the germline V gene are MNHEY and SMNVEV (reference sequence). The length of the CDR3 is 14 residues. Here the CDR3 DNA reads TGTGCCAGCAGTTTAGGAATACTAGCGGCCAAGCAGTTCTTC. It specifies CASSLGILAAKQFF.

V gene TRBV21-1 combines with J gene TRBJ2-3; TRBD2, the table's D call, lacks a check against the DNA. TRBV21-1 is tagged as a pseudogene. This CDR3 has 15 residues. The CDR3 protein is CASSRESGCADTQYF. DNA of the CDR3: TGTGCCAGCAGCAGGGAGTCGGGTTGTGCAGATACGCAGTATTTT.

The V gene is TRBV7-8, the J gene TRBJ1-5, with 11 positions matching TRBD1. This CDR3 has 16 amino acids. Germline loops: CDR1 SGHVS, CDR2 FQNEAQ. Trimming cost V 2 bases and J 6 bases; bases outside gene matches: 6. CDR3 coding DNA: TGTGCCAGCAGCTTAACTCAGGACAGGGGGCTTCAGCCCCAGCATTTT. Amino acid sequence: CASSLTQDRGLQPQHF.

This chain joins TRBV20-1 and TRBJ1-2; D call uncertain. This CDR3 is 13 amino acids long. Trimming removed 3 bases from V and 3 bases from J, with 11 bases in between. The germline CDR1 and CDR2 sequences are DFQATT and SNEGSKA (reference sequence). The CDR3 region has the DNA TGCAGTGCTAGTGGCGGGGTGTACTATGGCTACACCTTC. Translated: CSASGGVYYGYTF.

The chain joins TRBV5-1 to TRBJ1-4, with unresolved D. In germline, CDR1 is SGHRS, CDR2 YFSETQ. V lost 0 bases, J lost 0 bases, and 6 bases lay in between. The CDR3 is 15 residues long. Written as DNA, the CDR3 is TGCGCCAGCAGCTTGGGGACGACAACTAATGAAAAACTGTTTTTT. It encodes CASSLGTTTNEKLFF.

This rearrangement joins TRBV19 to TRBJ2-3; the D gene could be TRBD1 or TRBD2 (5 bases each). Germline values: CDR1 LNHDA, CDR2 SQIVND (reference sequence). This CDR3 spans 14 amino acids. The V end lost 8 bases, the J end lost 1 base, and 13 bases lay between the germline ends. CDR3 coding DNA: TGTGCCAGTGGGAGTGGGGCTGGCACAGATACGCAGTATTTT. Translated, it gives CASGSGAGTDTQYF.

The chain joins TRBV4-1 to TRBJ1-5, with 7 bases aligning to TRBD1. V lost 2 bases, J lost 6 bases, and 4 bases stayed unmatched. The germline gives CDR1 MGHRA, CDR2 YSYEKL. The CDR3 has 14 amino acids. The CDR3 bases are TGCGCCAGCAGCCAAAGACAGGGAAGTCAGCCCCAGCATTTT. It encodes CASSQRQGSQPQHF.

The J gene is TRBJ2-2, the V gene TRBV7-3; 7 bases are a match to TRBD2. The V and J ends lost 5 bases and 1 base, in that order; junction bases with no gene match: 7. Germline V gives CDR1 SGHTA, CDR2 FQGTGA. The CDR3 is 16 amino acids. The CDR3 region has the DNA TGTGCCAGCAGCCAAATTAGCGGGCTGAACACCGGGGAGCTGTTTTTT. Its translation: CASSQISGLNTGELFF.

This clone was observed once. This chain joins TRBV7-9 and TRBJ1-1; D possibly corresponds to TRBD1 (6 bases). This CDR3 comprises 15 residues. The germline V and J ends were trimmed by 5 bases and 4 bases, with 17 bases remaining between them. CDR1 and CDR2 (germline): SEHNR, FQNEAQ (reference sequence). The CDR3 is CASSPVGGAGTEAFF. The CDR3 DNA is TGTGCCAGCAGCCCAGTGGGGGGCGCTGGCACTGAAGCTTTCTTT.

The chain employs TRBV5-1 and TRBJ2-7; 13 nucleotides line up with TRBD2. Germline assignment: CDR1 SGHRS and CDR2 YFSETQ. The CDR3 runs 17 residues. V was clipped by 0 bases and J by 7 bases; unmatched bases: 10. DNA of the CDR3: TGCGCCAGCAGCTTGGGTGGGTGGACTAGCGGGAGTGGAGAGCAGTACTTC. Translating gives CASSLGGWTSGSGEQYF.

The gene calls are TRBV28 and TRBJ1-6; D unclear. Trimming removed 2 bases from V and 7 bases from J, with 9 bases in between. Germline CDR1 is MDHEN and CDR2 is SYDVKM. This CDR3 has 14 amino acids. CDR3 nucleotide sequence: TGTGCCAGCAGTTTAGTGGGCTTCAATTCACCCCTCCACTTT. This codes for CASSLVGFNSPLHF.